These T cell receptor beta chains were read from a single sample in a study of blood T cell repertoires in COVID-19. This table comes from immunoSEQ multiplex PCR, and its TCRdb copy is limited to in-frame clones, with some not included. This table holds 200,000 to 300,000 clones, 80% to 85% found once. Material: peripheral blood. Receptors were obtained from a man in his fifties or sixties with acute or convalescent COVID-19. The conserved cysteine and the conserved F or W are not part of the CDR3 here. Clone size is not always given. Where it is, it says once, few, many or a class for expanded clones.

CDR3aa,v_gene,j_gene,abundance,len
ASSIPGVAGDNEQF,TRBV19,TRBJ2-1,.,14
ASKGRGPIANTGELF,TRBV11-3,TRBJ2-2,.,15
ASSYISENEKLF,TRBV6-5,TRBJ1-4,.,12
ASSQVFSGGQQETQY,TRBV3-1/TRBV3-2,TRBJ2-5,.,15
ASSLGGLAVFIDEQF,TRBV5-1,TRBJ2-1,.,15
ATSDQGGTGELF,TRBV24-1,TRBJ2-2,few,12
ASSAWGRGRLGANVLT,TRBV28,TRBJ2-6,.,16
ASSFSVSDTQY,TRBV27,TRBJ2-3,.,11
ASSYGRGTDTQY,TRBV6-2/TRBV6-3,TRBJ2-3,few,12
ASSHPRGAGEQY,TRBV7-2,TRBJ2-7,.,12
ASSSTGTGGFNSPLH,TRBV28,TRBJ1-6,.,15
ASGQGRSPLH,TRBV6-5,TRBJ1-6,.,10
ASMGAGTSGTQF,TRBV19,TRBJ2-1,.,12
ASRRLDPAHSNQPQH,TRBV28,TRBJ1-5,few,15
AGRQGNYGYT,TRBV28,TRBJ1-2,.,10
ASSWAPRRGTGELF,TRBV7-3,TRBJ2-2,.,14
ASSRDQGGEQY,TRBV25-1,TRBJ2-7,.,11
ASSVRGLGGQTQY,TRBV28,TRBJ2-5,.,13
ASRPHSHEQY,TRBV6-5,TRBJ2-7,.,10
ASRVRWGQSNYGYT,TRBV28,TRBJ1-2,.,14
ASSQDLAGGSYEQY,TRBV4-2,TRBJ2-7,.,14
ASSESPGGIGETQY,TRBV25-1,TRBJ2-5,.,14
ASSPQGVDGYT,TRBV6-5,TRBJ1-2,.,11
ASSLESGASYEQY,TRBV7-2,TRBJ2-7,.,13
ASSPFSGGRDTQY,TRBV18,TRBJ2-3,.,13
ASSLGGTGGTGELF,TRBV5-4,TRBJ2-2,.,14
ASGLGQGGYT,TRBV12-3/TRBV12-4,TRBJ1-2,.,10
AISDSGRGNTEAF,TRBV10-3,TRBJ1-1,few,13
ASSGGFEAF,TRBV19,TRBJ1-1,.,9
ASSPLGQAEQF,TRBV7-3,TRBJ2-1,once,11
ASSQAGNLNTEAF,TRBV4-1,TRBJ1-1,.,13
ASSPQGIHEKLF,TRBV18,TRBJ1-4,.,12
ASKPGQGSEQY,TRBV6-5,TRBJ2-7,.,11
ASSLALTPYNEQF,TRBV6-6,TRBJ2-1,.,13
ATSRTQGLGTEAF,TRBV15,TRBJ1-1,once,13
ASSMGQGGNEQF,TRBV7-9,TRBJ2-1,.,12
ASSLAQGSRETQY,TRBV7-9,TRBJ2-5,.,13
ASSEKTSGGTSKF,TRBV10-1,TRBJ2-1,once,13
ASSPAGGNQPQH,TRBV6-5,TRBJ1-5,.,12
ASSPGLEDRQY,TRBV5-8,TRBJ2-7,.,11
ASSLALYVTGYYEQY,TRBV7-9,TRBJ2-7,.,15
ASSTQGNTGELF,TRBV11-1,TRBJ2-2,.,12
ASSFAGGVFEQY,TRBV11-2,TRBJ2-7,.,12
ASSLASGRAKSQNEQF,TRBV11-1,TRBJ2-1,.,16
ASSQEGEGSSYEQY,TRBV3-1/TRBV3-2,TRBJ2-7,.,14